Shown below are 30 T cell receptor beta chains from a single sample sequenced in a study of T cell repertoires in urothelial bladder cancer. Libraries were prepared by immunoSEQ multiplex PCR; TCRdb keeps only in-frame clonotypes and omits some of them. The sample comprises 13,000 or so clones, 66% of which are singletons, and 8.9% rests with the top ten. Sequenced material: tumor-infiltrating cells from bladder cancer. The receptors shown here come from a human donor with urothelial carcinoma.

The V and J genes are TRBV7-6 and TRBJ2-5; 7 nucleotides match TRBD2. CDR1 and CDR2 (germline): SGHVS, FNYEAQ. Trimming cost V 5 bases and J 2 bases; bases outside gene matches: 11. The CDR3 totals 16 residues. The DNA of the CDR3 is TGTGCCAGCAGCCCCCAACCCTCTAGCGGACAAGAGACCCAGTACTTC. Translation gives CASSPQPSSGQETQYF.

The rearrangement links TRBV7-2 to TRBJ1-3; D uncertain. The length of the CDR3 is 12 residues. Germline V gene lookup returns CDR1 SGHTA and CDR2 FQGNSA. Between the trimmed V and J ends, which lost 4 bases and 8 bases, there was a span of 9 bases. CDR3 region: CASSYRLDTIYF. The CDR3, as DNA: TGTGCCAGCAGCTACCGATTAGACACCATATATTTT.

This clone was counted a few times. The genes are TRBV5-5 and TRBJ2-7, with TRBD1 identical over 9 bases. V dropped 3 bases and J dropped 3; count of bases not matched to a gene: 10. This CDR3 region has 16 residues. Per germline, CDR1 SGHKS and CDR2 YYEKEE (reference sequence). The CDR3 loop reads CASSSNPGQGVYEQYF. DNA for the CDR3: TGTGCCAGCAGCTCAAATCCGGGACAGGGAGTCTACGAGCAGTACTTC.

V and J are TRBV5-1 and TRBJ2-1; 7 bases line up with TRBD1. This CDR3 has 15 residues. J lost 2 bases, V lost 1 base, and 3 bases had no gene match. Germline V gives CDR1 SGHRS, CDR2 YFSETQ. CDR3 nucleotides: TGCGCCAGCAGCTTGAAGGGGGCGGCCTACAATGAGCAGTTCTTC. Translated: CASSLKGAAYNEQFF.

The genes are TRBV9 and TRBJ2-7, with D tentatively TRBD2 (6 bases). Trimming stripped 4 bases from V and 4 bases from J, with 15 bases between. Looked up from germline, CDR1 is SGDLS and CDR2 is YYNGEE. The CDR3 loop spans 14 amino acids. The CDR3 protein is CASSPEIGGYEQYF. The DNA of the CDR3 is TGTGCCAGCAGCCCAGAAATTGGGGGGTACGAGCAGTACTTC.

The rearrangement uses TRBV2 and TRBJ2-5; TRBD1 agrees at 10 bases. Germline CDR1 reads SNHLY; CDR2 reads FYNNEI. The CDR3 runs 16 residues. V dropped 4 bases and J dropped 2; count of bases not matched to a gene: 7. CDR3 DNA sequence: TGTGCCAGCAGTGCTGCTAGGACAGGGGGACAAGAGACCCAGTACTTC. Translating gives CASSAARTGGQETQYF.

This chain joins TRBV19 and TRBJ2-3; no clear D. CDR1 and CDR2 (germline): LNHDA, SQIVND (reference sequence). This CDR3 spans 12 amino acids. V was trimmed by 5 bases and J by 6 bases, leaving 9 bases between them. Here the CDR3 reads CASSPQLDTQYF. CDR3 sequence (DNA): TGTGCCAGTAGTCCCCAGCTGGATACGCAGTATTTT.

The V gene is TRBV27, the J gene TRBJ2-6, with D unclear. This CDR3 has 15 residues. CDR1 is MNHEY and CDR2 is SMNVEV in the germline V gene (reference sequence). Trimming pared 7 bases from V and 3 bases from J, leaving 13 bases between. CDR3 sequence reads: CASISLSGGANVLTF. CDR3 nucleotides: TGTGCCAGCATTAGTTTGTCCGGTGGGGCCAACGTCCTGACTTTC. The entire variable domain, with the rest obtained from reference TRBV27 and TRBJ2-6, is as follows: EAQVTQNPRYLITVTGKKLTVTCSQNMNHEYMSWYRQDPGLGLRQIYYSMNVEVTDKGDVPEGYKVSRKEKRNFPLILESPSPNQTSLYFCASISLSGGANVLTFGAGSRLTVL.

The chain links TRBV4-2 to TRBJ2-1, with 12 bases fitting TRBD2. CDR1 and CDR2 from the germline V gene are LGHNA and YNFKEQ. V lost 1 base and J lost 8; bases outside the gene matches: 3. The CDR3 sequence is 15 residues long. CDR3 residues: CASSQVLAGGDEQFF. The CDR3 nucleotides are TGTGCCAGCAGCCAAGTACTAGCGGGGGGAGATGAGCAGTTCTTC.

This clone has only a few counts. This chain uses TRBV9 with TRBJ2-7; a weak D match, TRBD2 (6 bases). The V and J ends lost 7 bases and 0 bases respectively, with 11 bases between them. The CDR3 extends over 13 amino acids. CDR1 and CDR2 from the germline V gene are SGDLS and YYNGEE. CDR3 in DNA: TGTGCCAGCGGGGGGTCGAGCTCCTACGAGCAGTACTTC. Residues: CASGGSSSYEQYF.

Only a few counts were recorded for this clone. The chain combines TRBV6-5 with TRBJ1-1; unclear D gene. Per germline, CDR1 MNHEY and CDR2 SVGAGI. The CDR3 runs 12 residues. The ends were cut back, 8 bases at V and 2 bases at J, with 9 bases in the middle. The CDR3 region has the DNA TGTGCCAGCGAGGGCCCCAACACTGAAGCTTTCTTT. Residues: CASEGPNTEAFF.

The V gene is TRBV4-2, the J gene TRBJ2-1; 9 nucleotides match TRBD2. The CDR3 totals 17 residues. V lost 3 bases and J lost 3; bases outside the gene matches: 9. Germline CDR1 and CDR2: LGHNA and YNFKEQ. CDR3: CASSQRTGTSFYNEQFF. The CDR3 nucleotides read TGTGCCAGCAGCCAGCGAACTGGGACTAGCTTCTACAATGAGCAGTTCTTC.

The rearrangement uses TRBV7-9 and TRBJ1-5, with no clear D. The germline V gene encodes CDR1 SEHNR and CDR2 FQNEAQ (reference sequence). The CDR3 has 14 residues. V was cut by 4 bases and J by 3 bases, with 10 bases left in between. CDR3 DNA: TGTGCCAGCAGCTCGGGCAGCCCCAATCAGCCCCAGCATTTT. This sequence encodes CASSSGSPNQPQHF.

The rearrangement uses TRBV19 and TRBJ1-5; maybe TRBD1 (6 bases). CDR1 and CDR2 from the germline V gene are LNHDA and SQIVND (reference sequence). Trimming removed 6 bases from V and 7 bases from J, with 16 bases in between. The CDR3 totals 14 residues. The CDR3 protein is CASSHFVRGQPQHF. The CDR3 bases are TGTGCCAGTAGCCACTTTGTCAGGGGCCAGCCCCAGCATTTT. Filled out from reference TRBV19 and TRBJ1-5, the complete variable domain reads DGGITQSPKYLFRKEGQNVTLSCEQNLNHDAMYWYRQDPGQGLRLIYYSQIVNDFQKGDIAEGYSVSREKKESFPLTVTSAQKNPTAFYLCASSHFVRGQPQHFGDGTRLSIL.

The chain uses TRBV2 and TRBJ2-2, with TRBD2 matching over 9 bases. Germline trimming cut 8 bases from V and 7 bases from J; bases unmatched to any gene: 11. From germline, CDR1 is SNHLY and CDR2 FYNNEI. CDR3 size: 15 residues. CDR3 DNA: TGTGCCAGCTGCATCGGCGGGGGGGCGAACGGGGAGCTGTTTTTT. This codes for CASCIGGGANGELFF.

In its sample, this clone was seen a few times. The chain carries TRBV7-2 and TRBJ1-1; D not certain. CDR1 SGHTA and CDR2 FQGNSA come from the germline V gene. V was trimmed by 6 bases and J by 7 bases, leaving 15 bases between them. The CDR3 is made up of 13 amino acids. CDR3 residues: CASRKNGLIEAFF. The CDR3 nucleotides are TGTGCCAGCAGGAAAAATGGATTGATTGAAGCTTTCTTT.

The V call is TRBV7-2, the J call TRBJ2-2; D remains ambiguous. V was cut by 4 bases and J by 7 bases, with 13 bases left in between. The CDR3 is 14 amino acids. Germline CDR1 and CDR2: SGHTA and FQGNSA. The DNA of the CDR3 is TGTGCCAGCAGCTCGTTCGGGTGGGGCGGGGAGCTGTTTTTT. Its translation: CASSSFGWGGELFF. The variable domain in full, completed from reference TRBV7-2 and TRBJ2-2, reads GAGVSQSPSNKVTEKGKDVELRCDPISGHTALYWYRQSLGQGLEFLIYFQGNSAPDKSGLPSDRFSAERTGGSVSTLTIQRTQQEDSAVYLCASSSFGWGGELFFGEGSRLTVL.

In its sample, this clone was seen a few times. The genes are TRBV4-3 and TRBJ1-2; no clear D. Germline V gene lookup returns CDR1 LGHNA and CDR2 YSLEER. V shed 3 bases and J shed 5 bases, with 7 bases lying between them. The CDR3 consists of 12 residues. DNA of the CDR3: TGCGCCAGCAGCCACCTGGGTTATGGCTACACCTTC. This encodes CASSHLGYGYTF.

The CDR3 nucleotides read TGTGCCAGCAGCTCTACGACAGGGGGCAAAGATACGCAGTATTTT. Its protein product is CASSSTTGGKDTQYF. The genes are TRBV9 and TRBJ2-3; 10 bases line up with TRBD1. CDR1 and CDR2 (germline): SGDLS, YYNGEE. CDR3 length: 15 residues. The junction had 7 bases not matched to a gene; V was cut back by 4 bases and J by 5 bases. The full variable domain, rest sourced from reference TRBV9 and TRBJ2-3, is DSGVTQTPKHLITATGQRVTLRCSPRSGDLSVYWYQQSLDQGLQFLIQYYNGEERAKGNILERFSAQQFPDLHSELNLSSLELGDSALYFCASSSTTGGKDTQYFGPGTRLTVL.

The chain is built from TRBV10-3 and TRBJ2-3; D may be TRBD2 (6 bases). The CDR3 spans 14 residues. Germline V gives CDR1 ENHRY, CDR2 SYGVKD. Trimming removed 4 bases at V and 5 bases at J, with 13 bases between. The CDR3 nucleotides are TGTGCCATCAGTGCCCCGGCTAGCGAAGATACGCAGTATTTT. Protein product: CAISAPASEDTQYF.

The chain employs TRBV6-5 and TRBJ1-5, with 9 bases aligning to TRBD1. The length of the CDR3 is 14 residues. Germline V gene data show CDR1 as MNHEY and CDR2 as SVGAGI. Losses at the gene ends were 6 bases for V and 7 bases for J; bases not matched to a gene: 7. For the CDR3, the DNA is TGTGCCAGCAGCCAGACAGGGGGGTGGCAGCCCCAGCATTTT. Its protein is CASSQTGGWQPQHF.

The chain has TRBV21-1 and TRBJ1-2. TRBV21-1 is labeled a pseudogene. This CDR3 is 14 amino acids long. CDR3 sequence: CASRVGTGLSGYTF. As DNA, the CDR3 is TGTGCCAGCAGGGTCGGGACCGGCCTTTCTGGCTACACCTTC.

A few counts support this clone. The chain joins TRBV6-1 to TRBJ2-7, with TRBD1 matching 8 bases. Losses at the gene ends were 2 bases for V and 2 bases for J; bases not matched to a gene: 14. The CDR3 is 18 amino acids. CDR1 and CDR2 from the germline V gene are MNHNS and SASEGT. CDR3 sequence reads: CASSEYRRDRTGTYEQYF. The DNA of the CDR3 is TGTGCCAGCAGTGAATATCGTCGAGATAGGACAGGGACCTACGAGCAGTACTTC.

The DNA of the CDR3 is TGCGCCAGCAGCCAAGACCCACCCCTTACAGGGGCGGTGGACACCGGGGAGCTGTTTTTT. Protein: CASSQDPPLTGAVDTGELFF. The rearrangement joins TRBV4-3 to TRBJ2-2; TRBD1 aligns across 7 bases. The germline gives CDR1 LGHNA, CDR2 YSLEER. V lost 0 bases to trimming and J lost 3 bases; unmatched junction nucleotides: 16. CDR3 size: 20 residues.

A few counts support this clone. The gene calls are TRBV29-1 and TRBJ2-7; weak D call: TRBD2 (5 bases). Germline V CDR1 and CDR2: SQVTM, ANQGSEA. The CDR3 runs to 11 residues. V was pared by 6 bases and J by 7 bases, with 13 bases between. CDR3 coding DNA: TGCAGCGTACTCAGAGGGATTGAGCAGTACTTC. It yields the protein CSVLRGIEQYF.

Only a few counts were recorded for this clone. This sequence joins TRBV11-3 and TRBJ2-5, with D tentatively TRBD1 (6 bases). CDR1 is SGHNT, CDR2 YENEEA, per germline. The CDR3 contains 13 residues. V gave up 4 bases and J gave up 2 bases, with 8 bases separating them. The chain's CDR3 is CASSYGQQETQYF. The CDR3 nucleotides are TGTGCCAGCAGCTATGGACAGCAAGAGACCCAGTACTTC. Complete variable domain (other parts from reference TRBV11-3 and TRBJ2-5): EAGVVQSPRYKIIEKKQPVAFWCNPISGHNTLYWYLQNLGQGPELLIRYENEEAVDDSQLPKDRFSAERLKGVDSTLKIQPAELGDSAVYLCASSYGQQETQYFGPGTRLLVL.

The chain uses TRBV28 and TRBJ2-3; 8 bases line up with TRBD1. In germline, CDR1 is MDHEN, CDR2 SYDVKM. This CDR3 is 14 amino acids long. The J segment lost 0 bases and the V segment lost 7 bases, leaving 3 bases of the junction unmatched. The CDR3 loop reads CASTRTGSTDTQYF. CDR3 DNA: TGTGCCAGCACTAGGACAGGGAGCACAGATACGCAGTATTTT.

This clone was seen once. The chain has TRBV6-5 and TRBJ2-7; TRBD1 matches 11 bases. Germline trimming cut 6 bases from V and 4 bases from J; bases unmatched to any gene: 5. The CDR3 length is 14 residues. CDR1 MNHEY and CDR2 SVGAGI come from the germline V gene. CDR3 coding DNA: TGTGCCAGCAGAAAGGACAGGGGGCGATACGAGCAGTACTTC. Translating it yields CASRKDRGRYEQYF.

The chain employs TRBV6-5 and TRBJ1-4; D is uncertain. Trimming cost V 6 bases and J 4 bases, with 12 bases left between them. This CDR3 is 14 amino acids long. Germline V lookup: CDR1 MNHEY, CDR2 SVGAGI. CDR3 sequence: CASRSRRLNEKLFF. The CDR3 bases are TGTGCCAGCAGATCTCGGCGGCTTAATGAAAAACTGTTTTTT.

The rearrangement joins TRBV9 to TRBJ1-2; TRBD1 matches at 9 bases. V was pared by 4 bases and J by 5 bases, with 15 bases of the junction left unmatched. The V gene's germline CDR1 is SGDLS and CDR2 YYNGEE. This CDR3 spans 17 amino acids. CDR3 in amino acids: CASSHLRGDREGYGYTF. CDR3 nucleotide sequence: TGTGCCAGCAGCCACCTGAGAGGGGACAGGGAAGGTTATGGCTACACCTTC. Looking up the rest from reference TRBV9 and TRBJ1-2 gives the full variable domain: DSGVTQTPKHLITATGQRVTLRCSPRSGDLSVYWYQQSLDQGLQFLIQYYNGEERAKGNILERFSAQQFPDLHSELNLSSLELGDSALYFCASSHLRGDREGYGYTFGSGTRLTVV.